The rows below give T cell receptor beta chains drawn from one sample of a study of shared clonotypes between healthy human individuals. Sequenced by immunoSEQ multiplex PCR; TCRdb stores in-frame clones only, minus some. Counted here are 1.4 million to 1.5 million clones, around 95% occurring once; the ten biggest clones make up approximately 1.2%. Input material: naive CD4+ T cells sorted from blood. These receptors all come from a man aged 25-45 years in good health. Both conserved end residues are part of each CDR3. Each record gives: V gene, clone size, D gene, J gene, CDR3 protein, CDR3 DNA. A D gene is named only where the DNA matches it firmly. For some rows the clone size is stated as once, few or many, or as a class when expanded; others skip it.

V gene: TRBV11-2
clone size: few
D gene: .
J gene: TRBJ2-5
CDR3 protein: CASSSVNWGETQYF
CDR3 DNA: TGTGCCAGCAGCTCGGTGAACTGGGGTGAGACCCAGTACTTC

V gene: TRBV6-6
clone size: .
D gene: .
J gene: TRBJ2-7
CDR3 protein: CASSYSVSGSYEQYF
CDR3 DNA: TGTGCCAGCAGTTACTCTGTATCAGGGAGCTACGAGCAGTACTTC

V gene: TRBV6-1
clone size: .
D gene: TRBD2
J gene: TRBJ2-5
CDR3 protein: CASSALKRLAGRETQYF
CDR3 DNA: TGTGCCAGCAGTGCATTAAAGCGACTAGCCGGACGGGAGACCCAGTACTTC

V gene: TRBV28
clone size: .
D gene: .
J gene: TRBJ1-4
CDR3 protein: CASSFLGGKLFF
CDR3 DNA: TGTGCCAGCAGTTTTTTAGGCGGAAAACTGTTTTTT

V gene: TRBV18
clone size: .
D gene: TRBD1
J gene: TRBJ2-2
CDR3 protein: CASSPRSGQGASNTGELFF
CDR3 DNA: TGTGCCAGCTCACCACGGTCGGGACAGGGGGCGTCGAACACCGGGGAGCTGTTTTTT

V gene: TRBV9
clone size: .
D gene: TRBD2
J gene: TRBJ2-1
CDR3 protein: CASSGQGLAAYNEQFF
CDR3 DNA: TGTGCCAGCAGCGGACAAGGACTAGCGGCGTACAATGAGCAGTTCTTC

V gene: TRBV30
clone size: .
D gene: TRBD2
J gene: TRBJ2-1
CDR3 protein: CAWHGASGRNEQFF
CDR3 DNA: TGTGCCTGGCATGGGGCTAGCGGGCGGAATGAGCAGTTCTTC

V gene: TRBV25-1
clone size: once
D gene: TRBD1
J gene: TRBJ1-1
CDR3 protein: CASRESGQHTEAFF
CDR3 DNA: TGTGCCAGCAGGGAATCGGGACAGCACACTGAAGCTTTCTTT

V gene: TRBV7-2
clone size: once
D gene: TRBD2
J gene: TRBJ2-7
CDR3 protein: CASSSQGGREQYF
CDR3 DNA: TGTGCCAGCAGCTCCCAGGGAGGGAGGGAGCAGTACTTC

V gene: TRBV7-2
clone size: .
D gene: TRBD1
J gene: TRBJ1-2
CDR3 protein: CASSRGGSGGYTF
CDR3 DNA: TGTGCCAGCAGCCGAGGGGGCTCGGGTGGCTACACCTTC

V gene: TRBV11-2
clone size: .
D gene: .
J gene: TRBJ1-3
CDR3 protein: CASSVGNTIYF
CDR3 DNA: TGTGCCAGCAGCGTGGGAAACACCATATATTTT

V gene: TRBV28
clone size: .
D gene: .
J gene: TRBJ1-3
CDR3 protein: CATTEVSGNTIYF
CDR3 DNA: TGTGCCACCACCGAGGTCTCTGGAAACACCATATATTTT

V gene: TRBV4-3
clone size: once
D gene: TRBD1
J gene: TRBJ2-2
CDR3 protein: CASSRDRGRRSGELFF
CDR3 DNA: TGCGCCAGCAGCCGCGACAGGGGGCGAAGGTCCGGGGAGCTGTTTTTT

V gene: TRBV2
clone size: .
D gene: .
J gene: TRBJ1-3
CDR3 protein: CASTSLSSSGNTIYF
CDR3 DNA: TGTGCCAGCACAAGTTTGTCCTCCTCTGGAAACACCATATATTTT

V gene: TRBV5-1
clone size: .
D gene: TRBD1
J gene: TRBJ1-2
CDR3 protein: CASSLGRTGGFDYGYTF
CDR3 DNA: TGCGCCAGCAGCTTGGGGCGGACAGGGGGCTTTGACTATGGCTACACCTTC

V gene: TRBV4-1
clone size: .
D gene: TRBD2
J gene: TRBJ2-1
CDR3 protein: CASSHLGLAGHEQFF
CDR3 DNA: TGCGCCAGCAGCCACCTCGGCCTAGCGGGACATGAGCAGTTCTTC

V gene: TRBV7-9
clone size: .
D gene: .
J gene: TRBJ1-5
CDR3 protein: CASSLGGYSNQPQHF
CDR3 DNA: TGTGCCAGCAGCTTAGGGGGATATAGCAATCAGCCCCAGCATTTT

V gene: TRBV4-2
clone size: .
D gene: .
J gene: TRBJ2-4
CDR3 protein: CASSQTPRLVEENIQYF
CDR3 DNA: TGTGCCAGCAGCCAAACGCCTAGACTAGTAGAGGAAAACATTCAGTACTTC

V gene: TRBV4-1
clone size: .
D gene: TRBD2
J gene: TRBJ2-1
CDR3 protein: CASSQEPAGGNEQFF
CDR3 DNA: TGCGCCAGCAGCCAAGAGCCAGCGGGAGGGAATGAGCAGTTCTTC

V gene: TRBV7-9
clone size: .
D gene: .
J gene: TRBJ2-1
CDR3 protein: CASSSRRYNEQFF
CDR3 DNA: TGTGCCAGCAGCTCCAGGAGGTACAATGAGCAGTTCTTC

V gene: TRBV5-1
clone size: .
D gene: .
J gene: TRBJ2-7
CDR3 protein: CASSILSGSLYEQYF
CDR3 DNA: TGCGCCAGCAGTATTTTATCGGGGTCCCTCTACGAGCAGTACTTC

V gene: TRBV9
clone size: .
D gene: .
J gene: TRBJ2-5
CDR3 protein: CASSVVDGGGETQYF
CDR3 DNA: TGTGCCAGCAGCGTAGTGGACGGAGGGGGAGAGACCCAGTACTTC

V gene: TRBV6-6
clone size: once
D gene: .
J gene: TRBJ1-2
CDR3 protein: CASSRVGIPTNYGYTF
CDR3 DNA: TGTGCCAGCAGCAGAGTGGGGATCCCTACTAACTATGGCTACACCTTC

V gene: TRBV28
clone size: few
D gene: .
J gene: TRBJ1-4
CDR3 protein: CASTDGPDEKLFF
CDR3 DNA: TGTGCCAGCACCGATGGGCCTGATGAAAAACTGTTTTTT

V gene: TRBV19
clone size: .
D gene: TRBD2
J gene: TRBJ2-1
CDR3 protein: CASSLRLAGGLEQFF
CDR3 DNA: TGTGCCAGTAGTCTCCGACTAGCGGGGGGCCTTGAGCAGTTCTTC

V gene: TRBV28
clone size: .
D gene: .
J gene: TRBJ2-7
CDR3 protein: CASSLKFSGEQYF
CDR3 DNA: TGTGCCAGCAGTTTGAAGTTTTCGGGCGAGCAGTACTTC

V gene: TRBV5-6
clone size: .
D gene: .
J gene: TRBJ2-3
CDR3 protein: CASSLVAGDYTDTQYF
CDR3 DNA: TGTGCCAGCAGCTTGGTAGCAGGGGATTACACAGATACGCAGTATTTT

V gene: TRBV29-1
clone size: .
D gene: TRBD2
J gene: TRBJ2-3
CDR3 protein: CSVQGTSGRNPSTDTQYF
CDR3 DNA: TGCAGCGTTCAGGGGACTAGCGGGAGGAACCCTAGCACAGATACGCAGTATTTT

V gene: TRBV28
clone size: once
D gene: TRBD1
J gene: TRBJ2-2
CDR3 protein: CASDRGPGELFF
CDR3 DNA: TGTGCCAGCGACAGGGGTCCCGGGGAGCTGTTTTTT

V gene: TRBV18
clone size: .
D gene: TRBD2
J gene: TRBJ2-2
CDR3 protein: CASSSGLAGVGGELFF
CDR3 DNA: TGTGCCAGCTCATCAGGACTAGCGGGAGTTGGCGGGGAGCTGTTTTTT

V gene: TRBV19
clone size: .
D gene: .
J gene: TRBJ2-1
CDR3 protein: CASSITGASSYNEQFF
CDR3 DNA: TGTGCCAGTAGTATAACGGGGGCTAGTTCCTACAATGAGCAGTTCTTC

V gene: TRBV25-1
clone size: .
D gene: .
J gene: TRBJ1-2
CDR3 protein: CASSKRSNYGYTF
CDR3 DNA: TGTGCCAGCAGTAAAAGGTCTAACTATGGCTACACCTTC

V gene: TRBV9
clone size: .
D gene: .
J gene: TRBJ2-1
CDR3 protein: CASSEDPSSYNEQFF
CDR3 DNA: TGTGCCAGCAGCGAGGACCCGAGCTCCTACAATGAGCAGTTCTTC

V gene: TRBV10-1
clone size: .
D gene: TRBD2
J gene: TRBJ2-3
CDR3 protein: CASSGLAGNGDTQYF
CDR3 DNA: TGCGCCAGCAGTGGCTTAGCGGGAAACGGAGATACGCAGTATTTT

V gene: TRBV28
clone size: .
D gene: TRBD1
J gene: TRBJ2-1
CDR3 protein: CASSFWGQPNEQFF
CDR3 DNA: TGTGCCAGCAGTTTCTGGGGACAGCCTAATGAGCAGTTCTTC

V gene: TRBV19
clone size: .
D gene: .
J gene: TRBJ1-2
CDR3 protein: CASLRTAGRPGYTF
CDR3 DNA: TGTGCCAGTCTCCGGACAGCGGGGAGACCTGGCTACACCTTC

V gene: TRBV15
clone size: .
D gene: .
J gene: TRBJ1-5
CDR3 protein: CATSRDGGASNQPQHF
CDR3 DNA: TGTGCCACCAGCAGAGATGGAGGGGCTAGCAATCAGCCCCAGCATTTT

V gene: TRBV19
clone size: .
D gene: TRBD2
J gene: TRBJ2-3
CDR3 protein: CASSSGTSGRAGYDTQYF
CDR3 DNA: TGTGCCAGTAGTAGCGGGACTAGCGGGAGGGCCGGGTATGATACGCAGTATTTT

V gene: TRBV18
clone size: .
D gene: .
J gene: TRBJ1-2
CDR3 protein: CASSRLTGTPNF
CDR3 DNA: TGTGCCAGCTCTCGATTAACCGGGACACCAAACTTC

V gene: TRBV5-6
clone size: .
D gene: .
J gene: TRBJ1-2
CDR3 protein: CASSWKTEPYGYTF
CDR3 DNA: TGTGCCAGCAGCTGGAAGACAGAACCCTATGGCTACACCTTC

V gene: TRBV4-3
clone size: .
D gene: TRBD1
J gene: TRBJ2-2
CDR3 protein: CASSQIHRGTGELFF
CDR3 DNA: TGCGCCAGCAGCCAAATTCACAGGGGCACCGGGGAGCTGTTTTTT

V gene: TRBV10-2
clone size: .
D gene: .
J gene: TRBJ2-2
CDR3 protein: CASAPQDKSNTGELFF
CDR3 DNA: TGCGCCAGCGCGCCCCAGGACAAGTCGAACACCGGGGAGCTGTTTTTT

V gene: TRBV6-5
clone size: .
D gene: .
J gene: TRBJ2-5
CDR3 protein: CASSFLRQGLGAQYF
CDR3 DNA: TGTGCCAGCAGTTTTCTTCGGCAGGGTCTTGGGGCCCAGTACTTC

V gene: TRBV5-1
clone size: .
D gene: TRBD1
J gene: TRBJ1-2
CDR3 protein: CASSSGTGPYGYTF
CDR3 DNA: TGCGCCAGCAGCTCCGGGACAGGGCCATATGGCTACACCTTC

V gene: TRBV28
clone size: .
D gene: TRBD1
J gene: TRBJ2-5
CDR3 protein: CATAGTGGETQYF
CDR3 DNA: TGTGCCACTGCCGGGACAGGGGGAGAGACCCAGTACTTC

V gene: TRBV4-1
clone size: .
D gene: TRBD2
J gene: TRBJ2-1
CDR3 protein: CASSRTSGDNEQFF
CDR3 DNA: TGCGCCAGCAGTCGGACTAGCGGGGACAATGAGCAGTTCTTC

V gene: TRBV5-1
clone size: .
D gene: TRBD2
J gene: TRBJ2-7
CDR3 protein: CASSFSLAGSYEQYF
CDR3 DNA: TGCGCCAGCAGCTTTAGCCTAGCGGGATCCTACGAGCAGTACTTC

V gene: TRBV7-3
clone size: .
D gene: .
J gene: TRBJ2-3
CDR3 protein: CASSLTHIATQYF
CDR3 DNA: TGTGCCAGCAGCTTAACGCATATCGCTACGCAGTATTTT

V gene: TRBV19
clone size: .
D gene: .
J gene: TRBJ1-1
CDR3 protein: CASSIAGLLNTEAFF
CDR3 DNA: TGTGCCAGTAGTATAGCTGGACTGTTGAACACTGAAGCTTTCTTT

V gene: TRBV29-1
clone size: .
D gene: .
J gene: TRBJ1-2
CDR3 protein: CSVDRGDGYTF
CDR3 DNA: TGCAGCGTTGATAGGGGGGATGGCTACACCTTC

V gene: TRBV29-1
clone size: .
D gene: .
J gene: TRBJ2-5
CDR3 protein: CSVAPGIQETQYF
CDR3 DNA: TGCAGCGTTGCACCCGGGATACAAGAGACCCAGTACTTC

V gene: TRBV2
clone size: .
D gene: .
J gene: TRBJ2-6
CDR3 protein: CASIPMSLHSGANVLTF
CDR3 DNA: TGTGCCAGCATTCCTATGAGCCTCCACTCTGGGGCCAACGTCCTGACTTTC

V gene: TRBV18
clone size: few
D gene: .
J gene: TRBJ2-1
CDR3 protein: CASSPHPQGEQFF
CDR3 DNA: TGTGCCAGCTCACCACACCCTCAGGGTGAGCAGTTCTTC

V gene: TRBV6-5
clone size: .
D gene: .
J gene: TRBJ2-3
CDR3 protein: CASSYELARTDTQYF
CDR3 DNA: TGTGCCAGCAGTTACGAACTAGCCCGCACAGATACGCAGTATTTT